This T cell receptor (beta chain) was captured in a study of beta chain features in type 1 diabetes (dated by TCRdb to the late 2010s). Some background on the complete study: No differences in mean age, gender distribution, total cell number or subset yield were found between patients and healthy donors. A total of 85 million to 140 million sorted cells were examined across all samples, and the number of cells per subset was strongly correlated with RNA yield. In the study, recently diagnosed type 1 diabetes patients and matched healthy donors were compared on the TCRB repertoires of their sorted circulating CD4+ T cell subsets. Naive and central memory subsets were obtained from all 30 or so donors, but regulatory and stem cell-like memory subsets were isolated from only 8 patients and roughly 8 healthy donors.

A single peripheral blood draw of around 120 mL on average was collected from each donor into heparinised tubes. A BD FACSAria II was used to sort naive, central memory, regulatory and stem cell-like memory CD4+ T cells with a panel that included CD45RO, CCR7, CD25, CD127, CD95 and CD27. All sorted populations exceeded 95% purity. PBMCs were separated immediately by Lymphoprep density gradient centrifugation and were stained directly, without being cultured. So that batch effects would be minimized, each experiment stained and sorted samples in pairs, pairing one healthy donor with one patient. The entire amount of isolated RNA was reverse transcribed using the High Capacity cDNA Reverse Transcription Kit, so the sequenced TCRB transcripts were expressed ones. Naive, central memory and regulatory T cell samples underwent deep immunoSEQ sequencing, averaging around 3.6 million total reads per sample. Sorted cells were lysed in RLT buffer, and RNA was extracted using DNase-treated RNeasy Micro or Mini kits according to cell number. To prevent cross-contamination, every cell subset was processed on its own, while patient and healthy donor samples were processed together. TCRB sequences were amplified from cDNA with the immunoSEQ multiplex PCR, producing 87-bp fragments spanning the CDR3 region. Sequencing of the amplicons was done on the Illumina HiSeq platform. The published analysis was carried out like this. Synthetic template baselines were used to correct PCR bias computationally, reads within Hamming distance 2 were collapsed together, and singletons that could not be merged were discarded. Reads were aligned to IMGT to assign V, D and J genes, CDR3 length, and insertions or deletions at six rearrangement sites. Within each subset, clonotype counts were normalized to sorted cell number, and only after that were true diversity and Gini coefficients computed with the tcR R package. The overlap coefficient, calculated on TCRB nucleotide sequences, was used to measure repertoire sharing. Drawn from immuneACCESS, this table holds only the in-frame rearrangements with V and J called that TCRdb kept. Clones are partly lost; checked studies trace under half to an unresolved V gene and leave the rest unexplained. That table is the source of V, J and clone size, and D and trimming were worked out from the DNA. For this sample the table gives about 150,000 clones, of which 10% were detected only once. The top ten clones comprise 0.4% to 0.55% of the sample.

Its CDR3 holds 15 amino acids, cysteine through phenylalanine. Left in the record is the CDR3 DNA by itself, 45 bases read in frame from the first base. According to the germline V gene (reference sequence), CDR1 reads MNHEY and CDR2 reads SMNVEV. The trim is 4 bases for V and 4 bases for J, with a gap of 11 bases between the germline ends. Ten or more counts support this clone. No antigen is known for it. The sample holds no much larger clone one base away, and base qualities are not on file. Results the study describes overall, beyond this receptor: Because small numbers of individuals were included in the HLA sub-analyses, any influence of HLA type on TCRB rearrangement was left unresolved. Because cDNA was sequenced instead of genomic DNA, activated cells with high expression could be over-represented, although the groups did not differ in activation or CD3 levels. In all four CD4+ subsets, TCRB CDR3 length was moderately but significantly shorter in type 1 diabetes patients. PCR might favor shorter templates, but patient and control samples were amplified and corrected together, so any skew would affect both groups equally. Patients with type 1 diabetes made fewer insertions and deleted more nucleotides at VDJ recombination sites, implying thymic rearrangement abnormalities. Naive, central memory and regulatory TCRB repertoires appeared more similar among patients than among healthy donors.

Sequencing input: central memory CD4+ T cells from blood. In this chain, TRBV27 is recombined with TRBJ2-6, with a weak D call of TRBD1 (5 bases match). This TCR derives from a man under 40 with type 1 diabetes. The sequence in DNA is TGTGCCAGCAGTTATCGCAGGGCAGGGGCCAACGTCCTGACTTTC. Its amino acids are CASSYRRAGANVLTF.